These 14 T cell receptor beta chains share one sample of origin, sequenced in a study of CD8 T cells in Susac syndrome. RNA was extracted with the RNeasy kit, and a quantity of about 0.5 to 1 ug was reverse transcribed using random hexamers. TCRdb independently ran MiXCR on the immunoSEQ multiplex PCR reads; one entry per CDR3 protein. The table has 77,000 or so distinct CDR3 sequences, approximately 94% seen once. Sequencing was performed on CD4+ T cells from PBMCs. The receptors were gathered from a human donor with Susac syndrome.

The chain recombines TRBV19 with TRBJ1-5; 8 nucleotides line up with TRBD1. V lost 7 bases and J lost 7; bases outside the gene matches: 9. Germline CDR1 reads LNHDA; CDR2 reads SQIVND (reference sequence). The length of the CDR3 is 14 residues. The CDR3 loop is CASTPDRARQPQHF. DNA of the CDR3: TGTGCCAGTACCCCGGACAGGGCGAGGCAGCCCCAGCATTTT.

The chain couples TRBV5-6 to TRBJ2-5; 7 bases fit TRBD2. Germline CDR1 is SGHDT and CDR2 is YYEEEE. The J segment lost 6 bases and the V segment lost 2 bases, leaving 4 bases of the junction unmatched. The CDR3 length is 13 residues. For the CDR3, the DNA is TGTGCCAGCAGCTTTAACAGCGGGAAGACCCAGTACTTC. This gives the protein CASSFNSGKTQYF.

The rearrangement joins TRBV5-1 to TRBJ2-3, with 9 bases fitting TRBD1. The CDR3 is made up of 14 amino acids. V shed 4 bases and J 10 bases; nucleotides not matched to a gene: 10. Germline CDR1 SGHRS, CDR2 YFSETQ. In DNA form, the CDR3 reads TGCGCCAGCAGCGAAAAGGACAGGGGACAAGCGCAGTATTTT. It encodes CASSEKDRGQAQYF.

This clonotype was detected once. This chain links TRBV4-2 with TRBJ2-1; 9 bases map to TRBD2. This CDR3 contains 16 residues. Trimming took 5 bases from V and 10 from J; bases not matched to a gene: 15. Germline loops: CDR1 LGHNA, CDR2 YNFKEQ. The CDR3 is CASSMSSLREGREQFF. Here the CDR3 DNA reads TGTGCCAGCAGCATGTCTTCATTGCGGGAGGGCCGGGAGCAGTTCTTC.

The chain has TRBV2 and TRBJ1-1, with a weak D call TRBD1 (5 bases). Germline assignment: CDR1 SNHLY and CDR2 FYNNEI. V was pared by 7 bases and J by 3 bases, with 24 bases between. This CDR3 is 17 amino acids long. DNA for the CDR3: TGTGCCAGCATGTGGGACGCTAAACAGTGGATTTACACTGAAGCTTTCTTT. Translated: CASMWDAKQWIYTEAFF.

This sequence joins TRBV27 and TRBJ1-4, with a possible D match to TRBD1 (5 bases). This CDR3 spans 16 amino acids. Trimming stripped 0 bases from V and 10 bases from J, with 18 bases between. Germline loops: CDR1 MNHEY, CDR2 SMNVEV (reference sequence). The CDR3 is CASSLSRVASLGKLFF. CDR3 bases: TGTGCCAGCAGTTTATCCAGGGTTGCGTCGTTAGGAAAACTGTTTTTT.

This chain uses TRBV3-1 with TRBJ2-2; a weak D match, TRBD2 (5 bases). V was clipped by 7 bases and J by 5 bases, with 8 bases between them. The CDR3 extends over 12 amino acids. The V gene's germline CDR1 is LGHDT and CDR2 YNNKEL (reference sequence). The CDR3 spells CASTRGTGELFF. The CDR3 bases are TGTGCCAGCACTCGGGGTACCGGGGAGCTGTTTTTT.

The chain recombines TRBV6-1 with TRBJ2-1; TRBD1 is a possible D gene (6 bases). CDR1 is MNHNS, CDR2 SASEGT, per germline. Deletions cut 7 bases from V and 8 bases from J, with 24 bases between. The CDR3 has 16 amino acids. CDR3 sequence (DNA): TGTGCCAGCAACTCGCGAGGGGGACCCCGGTACGATGAGCAGTTCTTC. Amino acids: CASNSRGGPRYDEQFF.

CDR3 loop: CASSLGLGVSYEQYF. In nucleotides, the CDR3 is TGTGCCAGCAGCTTAGGATTAGGGGTCTCCTACGAGCAGTACTTC. V gene TRBV7-2 combines with J gene TRBJ2-7; TRBD1 might be the D (5 bases). Germline V gene data show CDR1 as SGHTA and CDR2 as FQGNSA. The CDR3 extends over 15 amino acids. V shed 1 base and J shed 0 bases, with 10 bases lying between them.

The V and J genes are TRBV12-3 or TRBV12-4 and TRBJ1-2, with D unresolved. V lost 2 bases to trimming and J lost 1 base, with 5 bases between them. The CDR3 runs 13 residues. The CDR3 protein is CASSLSSNYGYTF. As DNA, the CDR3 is TGTGCCAGCAGTTTAAGCAGTAACTATGGCTACACCTTC.

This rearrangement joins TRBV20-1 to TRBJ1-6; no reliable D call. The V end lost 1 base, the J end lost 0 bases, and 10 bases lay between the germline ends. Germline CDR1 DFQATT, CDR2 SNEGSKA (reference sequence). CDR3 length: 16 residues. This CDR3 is CSARAGRSSYNSPLHF. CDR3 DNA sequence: TGCAGTGCTAGAGCGGGCAGGAGCTCCTATAATTCACCCCTCCACTTT.

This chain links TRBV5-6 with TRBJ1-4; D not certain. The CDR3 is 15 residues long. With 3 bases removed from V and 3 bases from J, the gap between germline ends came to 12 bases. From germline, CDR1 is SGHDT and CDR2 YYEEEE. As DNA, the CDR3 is TGTGCCAGCAGCTCTATCGGAAGATCTAATGAAAAACTGTTTTTT. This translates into CASSSIGRSNEKLFF. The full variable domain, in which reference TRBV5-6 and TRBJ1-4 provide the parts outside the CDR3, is DAGVTQSPTHLIKTRGQQVTLRCSPKSGHDTVSWYQQALGQGPQFIFQYYEEEERQRGNFPDRFSGHQFPNYSSELNVNALLLGDSALYLCASSSIGRSNEKLFFGSGTQLSVL.

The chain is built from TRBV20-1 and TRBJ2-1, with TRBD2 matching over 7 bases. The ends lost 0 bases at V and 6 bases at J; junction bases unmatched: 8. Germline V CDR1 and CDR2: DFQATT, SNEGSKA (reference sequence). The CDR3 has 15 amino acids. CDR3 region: CSARDSASGPNEQFF. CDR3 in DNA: TGCAGTGCTAGAGATTCGGCTAGCGGTCCCAATGAGCAGTTCTTC.

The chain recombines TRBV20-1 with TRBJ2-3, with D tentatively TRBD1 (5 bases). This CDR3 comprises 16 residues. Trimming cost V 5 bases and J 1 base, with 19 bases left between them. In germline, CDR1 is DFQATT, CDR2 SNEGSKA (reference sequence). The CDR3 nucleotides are TGCAGTGCTGGTGGTCTAGGGGAAAGGGGCACAGATACGCAGTATTTT. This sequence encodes CSAGGLGERGTDTQYF.